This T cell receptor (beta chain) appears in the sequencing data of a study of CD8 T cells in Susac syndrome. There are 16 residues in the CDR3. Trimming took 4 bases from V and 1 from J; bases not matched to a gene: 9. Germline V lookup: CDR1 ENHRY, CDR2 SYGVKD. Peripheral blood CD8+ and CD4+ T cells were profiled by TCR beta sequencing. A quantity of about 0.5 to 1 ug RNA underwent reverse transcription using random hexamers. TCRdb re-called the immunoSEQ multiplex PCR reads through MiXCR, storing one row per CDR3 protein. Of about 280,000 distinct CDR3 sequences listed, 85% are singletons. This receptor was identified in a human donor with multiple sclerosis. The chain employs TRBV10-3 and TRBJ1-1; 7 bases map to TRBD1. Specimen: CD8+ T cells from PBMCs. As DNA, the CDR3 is TGTGCCATCAGTGGAGGACAGGTGAGTTCGAACACTGAAGCTTTCTTT. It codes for CAISGGQVSSNTEAFF.